Presented here are 9 T cell receptor beta chains from one specimen sequenced in a study of OX40 agonist ivuxolimab in advanced cancers. Here immunoSEQ multiplex PCR was the method, and the copy in TCRdb shows in-frame clones only, minus some. Here the sample spans 70,000 to 95,000 clones, 70% to 90% being singletons. The sequencing used CD4+ or CD8+ T cells sorted from blood, collected in a trial of the OX40 agonist ivuxolimab. The receptors here all came from an adult with an advanced solid tumor such as melanoma, head and neck, liver or kidney cancer.

This clone was picked up one time. The V and J genes are TRBV4-2 and TRBJ2-7; D possibly matches TRBD1 or TRBD2 (5 bases each). CDR3 size: 15 residues. Deletions cut 0 bases from V and 0 bases from J, with 9 bases between. The V gene's germline CDR1 is LGHNA and CDR2 YNFKEQ. The CDR3 region is CASSQDWGSSYEQYF. CDR3 nucleotide sequence: TGTGCCAGCAGCCAAGATTGGGGGAGCTCCTACGAGCAGTACTTC.

The chain joins TRBV5-1 to TRBJ2-5, with TRBD2 identical over 7 bases. The CDR3 extends over 13 amino acids. V lost 0 bases and J lost 4; bases outside the gene matches: 0. CDR1 and CDR2 from the germline V gene are SGHRS and YFSETQ. The CDR3 loop is CASSLAGGETQYF. The CDR3 nucleotides are TGCGCCAGCAGCTTGGCGGGGGGAGAGACCCAGTACTTC.

The chain is built from TRBV6-5 and TRBJ2-7; no definite D call. CDR3 length: 12 residues. V was shortened by 6 bases and J by 3 bases, with 9 bases between the two germline ends. CDR1 is MNHEY, CDR2 SVGAGI, per germline. The CDR3 sequence: CASRDGVYEQYF. CDR3 nucleotides: TGTGCCAGCAGGGATGGTGTCTACGAGCAGTACTTC.

The chain couples TRBV28 to TRBJ1-4, with D unclear. The germline V and J ends were trimmed by 5 bases and 5 bases, with 15 bases remaining between them. CDR1 and CDR2 (germline): MDHEN, SYDVKM. This CDR3 is built from 15 residues. This CDR3 reads CASSPSYAPNEKLFF. As DNA, the CDR3 is TGTGCCAGCAGTCCCTCCTACGCACCCAATGAAAAACTGTTTTTT.

This clone came up once. The chain joins TRBV7-3 to TRBJ2-7, with 11 bases lining up with TRBD2. Germline V gives CDR1 SGHTA, CDR2 FQGTGA. This CDR3 has 15 residues. V lost 5 bases to trimming and J lost 1 base; unmatched junction nucleotides: 4. CDR3 loop: CASSRTSGSSYEQYF. Here the CDR3 DNA reads TGTGCCAGCAGCCGTACTAGCGGGAGTTCCTACGAGCAGTACTTC.

This chain connects TRBV11-3 to TRBJ2-5, with TRBD2 matching over 7 bases. With V trimmed by 5 bases and J by 5 bases, 17 bases remained unmatched. CDR1 and CDR2 from the germline V gene are SGHNT and YENEEA. This CDR3 spans 17 amino acids. The CDR3 bases are TGTGCCAGCAGCCCAGGCGTGGATTCTAGCGGCCAGGAGACCCAGTACTTC. Protein: CASSPGVDSSGQETQYF.

A remark on this clone: The same CDR3 arises from other DNA sequences in this sample as well. The V call is TRBV6-5, the J call TRBJ1-5; weak D call: TRBD1 (5 bases). The ends were cut back, 0 bases at V and 1 base at J, with 7 bases in the middle. From germline, CDR1 is MNHEY and CDR2 SVGAGI. The CDR3 has 15 amino acids. The CDR3 region is CASSYSGGSNQPQHF. The DNA of the CDR3 is TGTGCCAGCAGTTACTCTGGGGGGAGCAATCAGCCCCAGCATTTT.

This chain links TRBV29-1 with TRBJ2-7, with a weak D call TRBD1 (5 bases). In germline, CDR1 is SQVTM, CDR2 ANQGSEA. The CDR3 is 12 residues long. V lost 4 bases, J lost 4 bases, and 11 bases lay in between. The CDR3 DNA sequence: TGCAGCGTTGCTTCAGGGATGTACGAGCAGTACTTC. It is translated as CSVASGMYEQYF.

This chain links TRBV7-2 with TRBJ1-6, with D perhaps TRBD1 (6 bases). Per germline, CDR1 SGHTA and CDR2 FQGNSA. V lost 6 bases, J lost 7 bases, and 13 bases lay in between. The CDR3 is made up of 14 amino acids. The CDR3 loop reads CASSRDQGNSPLHF. Here the CDR3 DNA reads TGTGCCAGCAGTCGGGACCAGGGGAATTCACCCCTCCACTTT.